This section outlines one T cell receptor (beta chain) sequence together with its context. The antigen is not known. These data come from a study of cytomegalovirus exposure and HLA in healthy donors. Study-wide findings and caveats: Researchers reported in a later analysis that a missense DCLRE1C variant was tied to TCR beta V- and J-gene trimming. On later analysis, the bulk of CMV-associated TCR beta chains appeared to be HLA-restricted.

Vbeta (60) and Jbeta (13) primers were used in the PCR. Assay: immunoSEQ multiplex PCR; the TCRdb copy retains only in-frame clones and omits some. Altogether about 140,000 clones are present, around 72% being singletons, with the ten largest covering about 1.2%. Healthy individuals who donated bone marrow served as the donors. When sampled, the donors appeared nominally healthy, though they likely had unrecorded immune exposures. Source material: PBMCs. The TCR comes from a woman in her forties in good health and CMV-seronegative.

Here the CDR3 DNA reads TGTGCCAGCAGCTTAGACTCCACGTTCTTGAACACTGAAGCTTTCTTT. Amino acid sequence: CASSLDSTFLNTEAFF. This chain links TRBV7-2 with TRBJ1-1; D remains ambiguous. This CDR3 contains 16 residues. Germline loops: CDR1 SGHTA, CDR2 FQGNSA. The V end was cut by 1 base, the J end by 0 bases, with 12 bases between.